This entry features one T cell receptor beta chain sequence. The data belong to a study of blood T cell repertoires in COVID-19. Study context: Donors in the United States, Italy and Spain gave samples during acute or convalescent COVID-19.

Cohort 3 recovery required two negative PCRs, clearance, or symptom resolution. Original handling: Nucleated cell number was recorded as an estimate derived from reference gene primer amplification. Measured with immunoSEQ multiplex PCR; TCRdb has only the in-frame clones, and not every one. The DNA gave D and trimming, while V, J and clone size come from that table. The table includes about 220,000 clones, about 79% detected once. The V gene end was trimmed by 0 bases and the J gene end by 7 bases; junction bases not matched to a gene: 6. This CDR3 region has 14 residues. Germline CDR1 is SGDLS and CDR2 is YYNGEE.

The clonotype comes from a woman between 55 and 75 years old who had recovered from COVID-19. Specimen: PBMCs or T cells enriched from blood (not recorded which). J is TRBJ2-7 and V is TRBV9; 8 bases line up with TRBD2. This chain's CDR3 is CASSVEAGVVEQYF. The CDR3 DNA reads TGTGCCAGCAGCGTAGAAGCGGGAGTTGTTGAGCAGTACTTC.